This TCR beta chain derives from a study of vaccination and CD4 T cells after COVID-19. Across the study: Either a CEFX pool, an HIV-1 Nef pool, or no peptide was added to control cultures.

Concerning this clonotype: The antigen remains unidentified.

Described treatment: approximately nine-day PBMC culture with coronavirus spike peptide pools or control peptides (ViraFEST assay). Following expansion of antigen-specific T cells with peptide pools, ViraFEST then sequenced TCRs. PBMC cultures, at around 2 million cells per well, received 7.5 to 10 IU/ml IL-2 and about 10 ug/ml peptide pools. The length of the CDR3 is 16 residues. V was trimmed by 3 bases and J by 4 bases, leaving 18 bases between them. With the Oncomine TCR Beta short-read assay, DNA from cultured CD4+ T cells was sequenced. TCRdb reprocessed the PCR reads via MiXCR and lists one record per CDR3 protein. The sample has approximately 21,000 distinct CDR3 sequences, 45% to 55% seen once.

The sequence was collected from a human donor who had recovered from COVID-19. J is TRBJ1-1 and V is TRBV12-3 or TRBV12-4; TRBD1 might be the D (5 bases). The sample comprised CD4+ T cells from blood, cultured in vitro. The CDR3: CASSFHWGGVSTEAFF. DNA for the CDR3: TGTGCCAGCAGTTTTCACTGGGGGGGGGTGAGCACTGAAGCTTTCTTT.